This T cell receptor (beta chain) was found in a study of T cells in Graves' hyperthyroidism and ophthalmopathy. Researchers took RNA transcripts and amplified the TCR beta CDR3 regions from them. An initial round of RT-PCR targeting the TCR CDR3 relied on the HTBI primer set. In TCRdb, the multiplex PCR reads were re-called with MiXCR into one record per CDR3 protein. The sample contains under 300,000 distinct CDR3 sequences, around 22% of which appear only once. Inclusion characteristics of ophthalmopathy patients comprised a Clinical Activity Score of at least 3, a NOSPECS grade of at least 4, and duration under 3 months. In making diagnoses, clinical symptoms, serum thyroxine and TRAb, thyroid ultrasound and orbital computed tomography were all used. The CDR3 is 13 amino acids. Trimming shortened V by 7 bases and J by 1 base, and 13 bases separated the two germline ends. Germline V gene lookup returns CDR1 DFQATT and CDR2 SNEGSKA (reference sequence).

This clonotype was found a few times. The source of this sequence is a man aged 25 to 45 with Graves' ophthalmopathy. The specimen was blood. The J gene is TRBJ1-1, the V gene TRBV20-1; no clear D. The CDR3 is CSGGSITNTEAFF. The CDR3 coding sequence is TGCAGTGGGGGTAGCATTACGAACACTGAAGCTTTCTTT.